This is a list of T cell receptor beta chains from one sample in a study of blood T cells in healthy people across ages. In TCRdb, the 5' RACE reads were re-called with MiXCR into one record per CDR3 protein. Of 760,000 or so distinct CDR3 sequences in the sample, more than 20% were seen once. These data were also filed under a second study, of T cells of mothers and their children.

Input material: blood. These receptors all come from a boy aged 5-17 years in good health. Both conserved end residues are part of each CDR3. Fields, in order: J gene, D gene, V gene, clone size, CDR3 DNA, CDR3 protein. D genes are given only for firm matches. Rows give clone size only sometimes, using once, few, many, or a class for an expanded clone.

J gene: TRBJ2-3; D gene: -; V gene: TRBV20-1; clone size: -; CDR3 DNA: TGCAGTGCTAGACGAATCGGAGGGAGCACAGATACGCAGTATTTT; CDR3 protein: CSARRIGGSTDTQYF
J gene: TRBJ2-5; D gene: TRBD2; V gene: TRBV20-1; clone size: -; CDR3 DNA: TGCAGTGCTAGTCTGGGGGGGATGGCAGAGACCCAGTACTTC; CDR3 protein: CSASLGGMAETQYF
J gene: TRBJ2-3; D gene: TRBD1; V gene: TRBV7-3; clone size: once; CDR3 DNA: TGTGCCAGCAGCTTCAGCCGGGACAGCTCAGATACGCAGTATTTT; CDR3 protein: CASSFSRDSSDTQYF
J gene: TRBJ2-1; D gene: TRBD1; V gene: TRBV5-1; clone size: -; CDR3 DNA: TGCGCCAGCAGCTTGGGGGCAGGGGGCTGGTACAATGAGCAGTTCTTC; CDR3 protein: CASSLGAGGWYNEQFF
J gene: TRBJ2-7; D gene: TRBD1; V gene: TRBV7-6; clone size: many; CDR3 DNA: TGTGCCAGCAGCAACCCCGGACAGGGGCTCTACGAGCAGTACTTC; CDR3 protein: CASSNPGQGLYEQYF
J gene: TRBJ2-7; D gene: -; V gene: TRBV7-8; clone size: few; CDR3 DNA: TGTGCCAGCAGCTTAGTAAGAAGGAGGGGCGGGTACGAGCAGTACTTC; CDR3 protein: CASSLVRRRGGYEQYF
J gene: TRBJ2-5; D gene: -; V gene: TRBV3-1; clone size: -; CDR3 DNA: TGTGCCAGCAGCCCATCGAGAGGGTACGAGACCCAGTACTTC; CDR3 protein: CASSPSRGYETQYF
J gene: TRBJ1-2; D gene: -; V gene: TRBV10-3; clone size: few; CDR3 DNA: TGTGCCACCTTTCCGAGTGACAGTCCCGGCAATGGCTACACCTTC; CDR3 protein: CATFPSDSPGNGYTF
J gene: TRBJ2-1; D gene: -; V gene: TRBV9; clone size: -; CDR3 DNA: TGTGCCAGCAGCCCCCCCTCGGCCTCCTACAATGAGCAGTTCTTC; CDR3 protein: CASSPPSASYNEQFF
J gene: TRBJ2-5; D gene: -; V gene: TRBV12-3/TRBV12-4; clone size: few; CDR3 DNA: TGTGCCAGCACCGCCCAGGAGACCCAGTACTTC; CDR3 protein: CASTAQETQYF
J gene: TRBJ2-4; D gene: TRBD2; V gene: TRBV5-1; clone size: many; CDR3 DNA: TGCGCCAGCAGCACATCGACTAGCGTAGCCAAAAACATTCAGTACTTC; CDR3 protein: CASSTSTSVAKNIQYF
J gene: TRBJ2-5; D gene: -; V gene: TRBV12-3/TRBV12-4; clone size: -; CDR3 DNA: TGTGCCAGCAGCTTTGTGGGGGGCCAAGAGACCCAGTACTTC; CDR3 protein: CASSFVGGQETQYF
J gene: TRBJ2-1; D gene: TRBD2; V gene: TRBV9; clone size: many; CDR3 DNA: TGTGCCAGCAGCCCCGAACTAGCGACGAATGAGCAGTTCTTC; CDR3 protein: CASSPELATNEQFF
J gene: TRBJ2-5; D gene: -; V gene: TRBV5-1; clone size: -; CDR3 DNA: TGCGCCAGCAGCTTGGACCAGGGCCTCGGAGCCCAGTACTTC; CDR3 protein: CASSLDQGLGAQYF
J gene: TRBJ2-5; D gene: -; V gene: TRBV11-2; clone size: few; CDR3 DNA: TGTGCCAGCAGCTTAGATTCTTATGAAGGGGTGGAGACCCAGTACTTC; CDR3 protein: CASSLDSYEGVETQYF
J gene: TRBJ1-5; D gene: TRBD1; V gene: TRBV10-3; clone size: few; CDR3 DNA: TGTGCCACCGCCGACAGGGGGTTGGGTCAGCCCCAGCATTTT; CDR3 protein: CATADRGLGQPQHF
J gene: TRBJ2-3; D gene: TRBD2; V gene: TRBV20-1; clone size: -; CDR3 DNA: TGCAGTGCTACTGTAGGGGGACTAGCAGATACGCAGTATTTT; CDR3 protein: CSATVGGLADTQYF
J gene: TRBJ2-2; D gene: -; V gene: TRBV5-5; clone size: -; CDR3 DNA: TGTGCCAGCAGCCGCCCCGCCCCCCGCACACCGGGGATGTTGTTTTTT; CDR3 protein: CASSRPAPRTPGMLFF
J gene: TRBJ1-6; D gene: -; V gene: TRBV5-1; clone size: -; CDR3 DNA: TGCGCCAGCACCCAATGGGAGGTCAGAAATTCACCCCTCCACTTT; CDR3 protein: CASTQWEVRNSPLHF
J gene: TRBJ2-7; D gene: -; V gene: TRBV29-1; clone size: few; CDR3 DNA: TGCAGCGTTGAAGTCCCGGGGGCCCTATACGAGCAGTACTTC; CDR3 protein: CSVEVPGALYEQYF